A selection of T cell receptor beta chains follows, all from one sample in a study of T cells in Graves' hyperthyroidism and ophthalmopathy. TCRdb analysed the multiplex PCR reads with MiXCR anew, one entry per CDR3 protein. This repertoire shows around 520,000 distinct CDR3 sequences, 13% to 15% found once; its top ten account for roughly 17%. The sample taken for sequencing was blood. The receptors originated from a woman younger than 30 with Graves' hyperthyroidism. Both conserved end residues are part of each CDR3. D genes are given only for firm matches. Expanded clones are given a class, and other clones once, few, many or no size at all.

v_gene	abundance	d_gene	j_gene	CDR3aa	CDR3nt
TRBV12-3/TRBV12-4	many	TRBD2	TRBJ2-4	CASARGGPANIQYF	TGTGCCAGCGCTCGGGGAGGGCCGGCTAACATTCAGTACTTC
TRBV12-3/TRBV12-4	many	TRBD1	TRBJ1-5	CASSTRTGADQPQHF	TGTGCCAGCAGTACCCGGACAGGGGCAGATCAGCCCCAGCATTTT
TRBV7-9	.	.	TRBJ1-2	CASSLGALGYYGYTF	TGTGCCAGCAGCTTAGGGGCTCTGGGTTACTATGGCTACACCTTC
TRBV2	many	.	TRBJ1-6	CAIPTDQNYNSPLHF	TGTGCCATCCCGACAGACCAAAACTATAATTCACCCCTCCACTTT
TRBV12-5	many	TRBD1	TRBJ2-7	CASGLRTGYEQYF	TGTGCTAGTGGTTTGAGGACAGGGTACGAGCAGTACTTC
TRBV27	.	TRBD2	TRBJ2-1	CASSLRLAGGPEQFF	TGTGCCAGCAGTTTAAGGCTAGCGGGAGGGCCAGAGCAGTTCTTC
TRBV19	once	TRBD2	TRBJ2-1	CASSSTAGGLNEQFF	TGTGCCAGTAGTAGCACAGCGGGAGGGCTTAATGAGCAGTTCTTC
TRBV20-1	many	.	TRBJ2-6	CSASIDSGANVLTF	TGCAGTGCCAGCATCGACTCTGGGGCCAACGTCCTGACTTTC
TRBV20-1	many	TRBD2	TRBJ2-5	CSARIAGARRETQYF	TGCAGTGCTAGGATAGCGGGGGCCCGACGGGAGACCCAGTACTTC
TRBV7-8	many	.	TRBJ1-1	CASSLHRGYTEAFF	TGTGCCAGCAGCTTACACCGCGGATACACTGAAGCTTTCTTT
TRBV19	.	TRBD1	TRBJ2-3	CASSNLQGKITDTQYF	TGTGCCAGTAGTAACTTACAGGGGAAAATCACAGATACGCAGTATTTT
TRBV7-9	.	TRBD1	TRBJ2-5	CASRHRDRATETQYF	TGTGCCAGCAGGCACCGGGACAGGGCAACAGAGACCCAGTACTTC
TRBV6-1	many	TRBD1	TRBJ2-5	CASSEGLGQGMETQYF	TGTGCCAGCAGTGAAGGGCTTGGACAGGGTATGGAGACCCAGTACTTC
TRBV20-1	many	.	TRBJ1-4	CSANRGVTNEKLFF	TGCAGTGCTAACCGGGGAGTAACTAATGAAAAACTGTTTTTT
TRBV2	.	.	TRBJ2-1	CASSEGTPGPQLNEQFF	TGTGCCAGCAGCGAAGGGACCCCGGGACCACAACTAAATGAGCAGTTCTTC
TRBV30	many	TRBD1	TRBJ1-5	CAWSGTGASNQPQHF	TGTGCCTGGAGTGGGACAGGAGCTAGCAATCAGCCCCAGCATTTT
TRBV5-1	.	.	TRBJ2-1	CASREGAYSYNEQFF	TGCGCCAGCCGTGAGGGCGCCTACTCCTACAATGAGCAGTTCTTC
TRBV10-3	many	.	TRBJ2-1	CATRVGSYNEQFF	TGTGCCACCAGGGTAGGGTCCTACAATGAGCAGTTCTTC
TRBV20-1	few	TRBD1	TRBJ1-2	CSANLKTGPYGYTF	TGCAGTGCTAACCTAAAGACAGGGCCCTATGGCTACACCTTC
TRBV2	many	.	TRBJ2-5	CASSEGWRETQYF	TGTGCCAGCAGTGAGGGCTGGAGAGAGACCCAGTACTTC
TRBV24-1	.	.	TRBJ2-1	CATSEYSGLSYNEQFF	TGTGCCACCAGTGAATATAGCGGACTTTCCTACAATGAGCAGTTCTTC
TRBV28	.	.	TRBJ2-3	CASSDRYTDTQYF	TGTGCCAGCAGTGACCGGTACACAGATACGCAGTATTTT
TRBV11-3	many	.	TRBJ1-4	CASSSQPGPKNEKLFF	TGTGCCAGCAGCTCACAGCCGGGACCGAAAAATGAAAAACTGTTTTTT
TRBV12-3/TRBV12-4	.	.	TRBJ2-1	CTTGAIEKNEQFF	TGTACCACGGGGGCCATCGAAAAGAATGAGCAGTTCTTC
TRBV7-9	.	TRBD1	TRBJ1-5	CASSTYYGVGTANQPQHF	TGTGCCAGCAGCACATATTACGGGGTAGGGACAGCAAATCAGCCCCAGCATTTT
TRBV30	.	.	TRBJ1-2	CVWSVWGVYTF	TGTGTCTGGAGTGTCTGGGGTGTCTACACCTTC
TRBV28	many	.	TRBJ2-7	CASTLGGQGAYEQYF	TGTGCCAGCACCCTTGGGGGACAAGGGGCCTACGAGCAGTACTTC
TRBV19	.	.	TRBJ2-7	CASSIRRTDYEQYF	TGTGCCAGTAGTATTCGCCGGACAGACTACGAGCAGTACTTC
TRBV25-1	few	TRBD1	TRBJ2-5	CASSWGGTGGETQYF	TGTGCCAGCTCCTGGGGAGGGACAGGGGGGGAGACCCAGTACTTC
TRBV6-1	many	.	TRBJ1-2	CASSSPPNYGYTF	TGTGCCAGCAGTTCGCCCCCTAACTATGGCTACACCTTC
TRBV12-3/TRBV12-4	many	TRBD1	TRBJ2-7	CASSKNAGTGPLREQYF	TGTGCCAGCAGTAAAAACGCTGGGACAGGCCCTCTTAGGGAGCAGTACTTC
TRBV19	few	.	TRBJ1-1	CASTPPRETTEAFF	TGTGCCAGTACCCCCCCCAGGGAGACCACTGAAGCTTTCTTT
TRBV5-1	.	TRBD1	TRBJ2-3	CASSPGTGMRYF	TGCGCCAGCAGCCCAGGGACAGGGATGAGGTATTTT
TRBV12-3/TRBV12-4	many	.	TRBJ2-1	CASSLTGVVKFF	TGTGCCAGCAGTTTGACCGGAGTGGTGAAGTTCTTC
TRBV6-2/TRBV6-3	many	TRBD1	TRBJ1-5	CASTNTGVAQPQHF	TGTGCCAGCACTAATACAGGGGTTGCTCAGCCCCAGCATTTT
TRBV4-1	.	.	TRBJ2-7	CASSQRDGETYEQYF	TGCGCCAGCAGCCAAAGGGACGGGGAGACCTACGAGCAGTACTTC
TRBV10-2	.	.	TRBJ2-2	CASSDGELFF	TGCGCCAGCAGTGACGGGGAGCTGTTTTTT
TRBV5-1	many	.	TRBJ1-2	CASSLADTDYGYTF	TGCGCCAGCAGCCTCGCTGACACGGACTATGGCTACACCTTC
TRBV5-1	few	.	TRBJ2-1	CASSLGGAGLSSYNEQFF	TGCGCCAGCAGCTTGGGCGGCGCGGGACTTAGCTCCTACAATGAGCAGTTCTTC
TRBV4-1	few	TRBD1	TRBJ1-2	CASSSRDRVSHYGYTF	TGCGCCAGCAGCTCCCGGGACAGAGTCTCTCACTATGGCTACACCTTC
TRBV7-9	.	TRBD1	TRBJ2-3	CASSATGLASTDTQYF	TGTGCCAGCAGCGCGACAGGGTTAGCTAGCACAGATACGCAGTATTTT
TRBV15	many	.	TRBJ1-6	CATSKGRQPYNSPLHF	TGTGCCACCAGCAAGGGCAGGCAGCCCTATAATTCACCCCTCCACTTT
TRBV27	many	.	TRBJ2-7	CASSLPGSYEQYF	TGTGCCAGCAGCTTACCGGGGTCCTACGAGCAGTACTTC
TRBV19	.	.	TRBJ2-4	CASSIGGGRKNIQYF	TGTGCCAGTAGTATCGGAGGGGGCCGTAAAAACATTCAGTACTTC
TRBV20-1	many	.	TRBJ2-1	CSADESESSYNEQFF	TGCAGTGCTGACGAGAGCGAAAGCTCCTACAATGAGCAGTTCTTC
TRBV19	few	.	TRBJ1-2	CATLGIPYGYTF	TGTGCCACTTTAGGGATCCCCTATGGCTACACCTTC
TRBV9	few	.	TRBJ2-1	CASSAFLFDYNEQFF	TGTGCCAGCAGCGCCTTCCTGTTTGATTACAATGAGCAGTTCTTC
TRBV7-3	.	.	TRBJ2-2	CASSLRRGLVPDYKATNTGELFF	TGTGCCAGCAGCTTAAGAAGGGGGCTAGTCCCGGACTACAAAGCTACGAACACCGGGGAGCTGTTTTTT
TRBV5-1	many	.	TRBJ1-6	CASSFSEPYNSPLHF	TGCGCCAGCAGCTTCTCCGAACCATATAATTCACCCCTCCACTTT
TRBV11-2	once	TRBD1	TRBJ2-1	CASSLSTGANEQFF	TGTGCCAGCAGCTTATCGACAGGGGCCAATGAGCAGTTCTTC
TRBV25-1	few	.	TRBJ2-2	CASSELSPNTGELFF	TGTGCCAGCAGTGAATTGTCCCCAAACACCGGGGAGCTGTTTTTT
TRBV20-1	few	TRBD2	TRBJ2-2	CSACSGYNTGELFF	TGCAGTGCTTGTAGCGGGTATAACACCGGGGAGCTGTTTTTT
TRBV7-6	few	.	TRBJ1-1	CASSPGSRASVNTEAFF	TGTGCCAGCAGCCCGGGGAGCAGGGCCTCTGTGAACACTGAAGCTTTCTTT
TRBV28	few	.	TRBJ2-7	CASNWSDRLEYEQYF	TGTGCCAGCAATTGGTCCGACAGGTTGGAATACGAGCAGTACTTC
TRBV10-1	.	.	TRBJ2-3	CASSHLTETDTQYF	TGCGCCAGCAGTCACTTGACGGAAACAGATACGCAGTATTTT